Listed here are 25 T cell receptor beta chains from one sample, sequenced in a study of cytomegalovirus exposure and HLA in healthy donors. The study ran its PCR with 60 Vbeta and 13 Jbeta primers. Sequencing was performed with immunoSEQ multiplex PCR; in TCRdb, only in-frame clones are kept and a portion is missing. In the table there are approximately 190,000 clones, approximately 81% of which are singletons. The sequenced sample was PBMCs. These receptors originate from a woman aged 18-35 years in good health and CMV-seropositive.

J is TRBJ1-2 and V is TRBV9; TRBD1 aligns across 7 bases. CDR1 is SGDLS and CDR2 is YYNGEE in the germline V gene. The CDR3 is 16 residues long. Trimming cost V 3 bases and J 3 bases; bases outside gene matches: 11. The DNA of the CDR3 is TGTGCCAGCAGCGCCCAAAGGGACAGCTTTCACTATGGCTACACCTTC. Translated: CASSAQRDSFHYGYTF.

The rearrangement links TRBV18 to TRBJ1-3; TRBD1 matches 7 bases. After removal of 6 bases from V and 0 bases from J, the junction contained 8 bases not matched to a gene. CDR1 is KGHSH and CDR2 is LQKENI in the germline V gene. CDR3 length: 16 amino acids. The CDR3 here is CASSTLDRDSGNTIYF. The CDR3 DNA is TGTGCCAGCTCCACCCTAGACAGGGACTCTGGAAACACCATATATTTT.

The chain carries TRBV9 and TRBJ2-1, with 8 nucleotides matching TRBD1. The V and J ends lost 3 bases and 5 bases, in that order; junction bases with no gene match: 10. There are 16 residues in the CDR3. Germline lookup yields CDR1 SGDLS and CDR2 YYNGEE. This chain's CDR3 is CASSGSGTGFNNEQFF. In nucleotides, the CDR3 is TGTGCCAGCAGCGGCTCCGGGACAGGTTTCAACAATGAGCAGTTCTTC. The whole variable domain, filled in from reference TRBV9 and TRBJ2-1, reads DSGVTQTPKHLITATGQRVTLRCSPRSGDLSVYWYQQSLDQGLQFLIQYYNGEERAKGNILERFSAQQFPDLHSELNLSSLELGDSALYFCASSGSGTGFNNEQFFGPGTRLTVL.

The V call is TRBV6-5, the J call TRBJ1-2; weak D call: TRBD1 (5 bases). CDR3 length: 15 amino acids. The germline CDR1 and CDR2 sequences are MNHEY and SVGAGI. Deletions cut 2 bases from V and 3 bases from J, with 13 bases between. The CDR3 bases are TGTGCCAGCAGTTACCGACAGACAGTTTACTATGGCTACACCTTC. Its protein is CASSYRQTVYYGYTF.

This chain links TRBV5-4 with TRBJ2-7, with 10 bases lining up with TRBD1. The trim removed 5 bases at V and 5 bases at J, leaving 10 bases unmatched. This CDR3 is 15 amino acids long. The germline gives CDR1 SGHNT, CDR2 YYREEE (reference sequence). The chain's CDR3 is CASRKRTGGTDEQYF. The DNA for the CDR3 is TGTGCCAGCAGGAAACGGACAGGGGGGACGGACGAGCAGTACTTC.

CDR3 amino acids: CASSEGTGYGYTF. The CDR3 DNA reads TGTGCCAGCAGCGAGGGGACAGGTTACGGCTACACCTTC. This chain links TRBV9 with TRBJ1-2; 8 nucleotides align to TRBD1. Germline CDR1 is SGDLS and CDR2 is YYNGEE. V lost 3 bases, J lost 8 bases, and 6 bases stayed unmatched. This CDR3 spans 13 amino acids.

This chain connects TRBV4-1 to TRBJ1-6; TRBD1 agrees at 8 bases. The CDR3 covers 14 residues. The germline CDR1 and CDR2 sequences are MGHRA and YSYEKL. The V segment lost 3 bases and the J segment 7 bases; nucleotides outside the gene matches: 2. CDR3 sequence (DNA): TGCGCCAGCAGCCAGACAGGGGTCAATTCACCCCTCCACTTT. Its protein is CASSQTGVNSPLHF.

This sequence joins TRBV29-1 and TRBJ1-4; 9 bases agree with TRBD1. Trimming cost V 6 bases and J 5 bases; bases outside gene matches: 4. Germline loops: CDR1 SQVTM, CDR2 ANQGSEA. The CDR3 runs 13 residues. CDR3 protein: CSVDRGMNEKLFF. The CDR3 DNA reads TGCAGCGTGGACAGGGGAATGAATGAAAAACTGTTTTTT.

Worth noting for this clone: This sample includes further DNA sequences coding for the same CDR3. CDR3 amino acids: CASSLTGDGNTIYF. The CDR3 DNA is TGTGCCAGCAGCCTGACAGGGGATGGAAACACCATATATTTT. V is TRBV2 and J is TRBJ1-3, with 8 bases lining up with TRBD1. Germline V lookup: CDR1 SNHLY, CDR2 FYNNEI. This CDR3 contains 14 residues. The trim removed 6 bases at V and 3 bases at J, leaving 4 bases unmatched.

The gene calls are TRBV28 and TRBJ1-2; 7 nucleotides match TRBD1. Germline V CDR1 and CDR2: MDHEN, SYDVKM. CDR3 length: 13 amino acids. J was trimmed by 7 bases and V by 5 bases; bases with no gene match: 7. The CDR3 spells CASSGTAEVGYTF. The DNA of the CDR3 is TGTGCCAGCAGTGGGACAGCCGAGGTTGGCTACACCTTC.

The gene calls are TRBV7-3 and TRBJ2-2; TRBD1 agrees at 9 bases. Germline CDR1 reads SGHTA; CDR2 reads FQGTGA. This CDR3 is built from 15 residues. With 4 bases clipped from V and 4 bases from J, the junction kept 4 bases outside the gene matches. The CDR3 DNA reads as TGTGCCAGCAGCTCCACAGGGGGCACCACCGGGGAGCTGTTTTTT. Translation: CASSSTGGTTGELFF.

Note on this clone: The sample has other DNA sequences that encode this CDR3 too. The chain uses TRBV4-2 and TRBJ2-1; a weak D match, TRBD2 (7 bases). Per germline, CDR1 LGHNA and CDR2 YNFKEQ. The V end was cut by 4 bases, the J end by 4 bases, with 17 bases between. The CDR3 has 16 residues. CDR3 protein: CASSPRTGGLYNEQFF. As DNA, the CDR3 is TGTGCCAGCAGCCCCCGAACGGGGGGCTTATACAATGAGCAGTTCTTC.

This clone has only one observation. This chain connects TRBV2 to TRBJ1-1, with D possibly being TRBD1 (5 bases). This CDR3 has 13 amino acids. The V and J ends lost 6 bases and 0 bases respectively, with 8 bases between them. Germline CDR1 SNHLY, CDR2 FYNNEI. In DNA form, the CDR3 reads TGTGCCAGCAGGTCAGGGATGAACACTGAAGCTTTCTTT. It is translated as CASRSGMNTEAFF.

The rearrangement links TRBV5-1 to TRBJ2-3, with TRBD2 identical over 10 bases. V was pared by 8 bases and J by 4 bases, with 10 bases of the junction left unmatched. This CDR3 is 15 amino acids long. Germline values: CDR1 SGHRS, CDR2 YFSETQ. DNA of the CDR3: TGCGCCAGTTTCCCAAGCGGGGGGGCGGCAGATACGCAGTATTTT. Its translation is CASFPSGGAADTQYF.

The V and J genes are TRBV29-1 and TRBJ1-1; 7 bases are shared with TRBD1. This CDR3 region has 14 residues. V trimming: 3 bases; J trimming: 3 bases; junction bases outside the gene matches: 7. Germline V gene data show CDR1 as SQVTM and CDR2 as ANQGSEA. The CDR3 DNA follows: TGCAGCGTTGACGGCGAGACAGGGTACACTGAAGCTTTCTTT. Encoded protein: CSVDGETGYTEAFF. Based on the CDR3 plus reference TRBV29-1 and TRBJ1-1, the full variable domain is SAVISQKPSRDICQRGTSLTIQCQVDSQVTMMFWYRQQPGQSLTLIATANQGSEATYESGFVIDKFPISRPNLTFSTLTVSNMSPEDSSIYLCSVDGETGYTEAFFGQGTRLTVV.

The chain joins TRBV9 to TRBJ2-2; 11 nucleotides line up with TRBD2. CDR1 and CDR2 from the germline V gene are SGDLS and YYNGEE. V lost 2 bases to trimming and J lost 7 bases; unmatched junction nucleotides: 7. There are 16 residues in the CDR3. The CDR3 coding sequence is TGTGCCAGCAGCGTTAGCGGGGGGGAAGCGAGCGGGGAGCTGTTTTTT. This gives the protein CASSVSGGEASGELFF. The full variable domain, its missing parts supplied by reference TRBV9 and TRBJ2-2, is DSGVTQTPKHLITATGQRVTLRCSPRSGDLSVYWYQQSLDQGLQFLIQYYNGEERAKGNILERFSAQQFPDLHSELNLSSLELGDSALYFCASSVSGGEASGELFFGEGSRLTVL.

This chain joins TRBV5-1 and TRBJ1-2; 12 nucleotides line up with TRBD1. The CDR3 consists of 14 residues. Germline trimming cut 3 bases from V and 10 bases from J; bases unmatched to any gene: 7. Germline CDR1 is SGHRS and CDR2 is YFSETQ. The CDR3 here is CASSSGTGGTHYTF. For the CDR3, the DNA is TGCGCCAGCAGCTCGGGGACAGGGGGCACCCACTACACCTTC.

Details on this clone: Relative to the germline gene, one junction end is altered; a read error may explain this. The J gene is TRBJ1-2, the V gene TRBV5-1; 8 nucleotides match TRBD1. Germline lookup yields CDR1 SGHRS and CDR2 YFSETQ. The length of the CDR3 is 13 residues. The CDR3 region has the DNA TGCGCCAGCAGGCCGACAGGGGTCGAGGGGCGTGCCTTC. Translated, it gives CASRPTGVEGRAF. Full variable domain (outside the CDR3, taken from reference TRBV5-1 and TRBJ1-2): KAGVTQTPRYLIKTRGQQVTLSCSPISGHRSVSWYQQTPGQGLQFLFEYFSETQRNKGNFPGRFSGRQFSNSRSEMNVSTLELGDSALYLCASRPTGVEGRAFGSGTRLTVV.

The J gene is TRBJ2-1, the V gene TRBV4-1; 9 bases match TRBD2. CDR3 size: 16 residues. Losses at the gene ends were 3 bases for V and 4 bases for J; bases not matched to a gene: 7. Germline-derived CDR1 and CDR2 are MGHRA and YSYEKL. The CDR3 region has the DNA TGCGCCAGCAGCCACCAACTAGCGGGCGGATACAATGAGCAGTTCTTC. Encoded protein: CASSHQLAGGYNEQFF.

The gene calls are TRBV4-1 and TRBJ1-5, with 8 positions matching TRBD1. CDR3 length equals 15 residues. V trimming: 4 bases; J trimming: 5 bases; junction bases outside the gene matches: 7. Germline loops: CDR1 MGHRA, CDR2 YSYEKL. DNA for the CDR3: TGCGCCAGCAGCCTACAGGGGGGTAGGGATCAGCCCCAGCATTTT. Amino acid sequence: CASSLQGGRDQPQHF.

The CDR3 region is CASSLGGTNPYGYTF. DNA for the CDR3: TGTGCCAGCAGCTTAGGTGGCACAAACCCCTATGGCTACACCTTC. The chain has TRBV11-2 and TRBJ1-2; no reliable D call. With 1 base removed from V and 4 bases from J, the gap between germline ends came to 13 bases. CDR1 is SGHAT, CDR2 FQNNGV, per germline. The CDR3 sequence is 15 residues long.

The table lists this clone with a few counts. The chain employs TRBV2 and TRBJ1-4; no firm D call. The length of the CDR3 is 11 residues. Trimming took off 6 bases at V and 7 bases at J, with 6 bases between the two ends. Germline assignment: CDR1 SNHLY and CDR2 FYNNEI. The CDR3 loop reads CASRRGEKLFF. The CDR3 DNA is TGTGCCAGCAGGCGGGGTGAAAAACTGTTTTTT.

The chain employs TRBV7-6 and TRBJ2-5, with 7 positions matching TRBD1. The germline gives CDR1 SGHVS, CDR2 FNYEAQ. The CDR3 runs to 14 residues. V shed 5 bases and J 4 bases; nucleotides not matched to a gene: 7. Here the CDR3 reads CASSPGQARETQYF. DNA for the CDR3: TGTGCCAGCAGCCCCGGACAGGCCCGAGAGACCCAGTACTTC.

This clone turned up a few times. V and J are TRBV7-9 and TRBJ1-1; D gene ambiguous. V was shortened by 6 bases and J by 2 bases, with 13 bases between the two germline ends. There are 14 residues in the CDR3. The germline V gene has CDR1 SEHNR and CDR2 FQNEAQ (reference sequence). CDR3 in DNA: TGTGCCAGCAGAGAAACAGCAGGCAACACTGAAGCTTTCTTT. It yields the protein CASRETAGNTEAFF.

The gene calls are TRBV6-5 and TRBJ2-5, with D uncertain. V was shortened by 3 bases and J by 3 bases, with 8 bases between the two germline ends. The length of the CDR3 is 13 residues. Germline-derived CDR1 and CDR2 are MNHEY and SVGAGI. The CDR3 loop is CASSYNREETQYF. The CDR3 region has the DNA TGTGCCAGCAGTTATAACCGAGAAGAGACCCAGTACTTC.